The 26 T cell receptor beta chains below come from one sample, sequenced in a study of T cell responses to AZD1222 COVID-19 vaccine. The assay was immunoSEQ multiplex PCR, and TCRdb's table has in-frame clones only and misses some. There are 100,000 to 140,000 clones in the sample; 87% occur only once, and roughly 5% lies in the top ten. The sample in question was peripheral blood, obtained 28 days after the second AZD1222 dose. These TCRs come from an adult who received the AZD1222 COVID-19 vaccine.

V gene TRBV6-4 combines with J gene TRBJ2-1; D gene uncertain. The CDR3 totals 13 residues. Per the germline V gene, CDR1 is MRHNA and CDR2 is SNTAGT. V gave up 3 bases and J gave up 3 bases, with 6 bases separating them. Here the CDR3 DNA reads TGTGCCAGCAGTGAGTCGGTCTACAATGAGCAGTTCTTC. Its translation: CASSESVYNEQFF.

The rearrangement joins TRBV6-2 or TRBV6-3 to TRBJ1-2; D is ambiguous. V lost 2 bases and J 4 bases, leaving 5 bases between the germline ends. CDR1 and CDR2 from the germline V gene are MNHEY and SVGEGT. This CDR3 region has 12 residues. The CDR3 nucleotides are TGTGCCAGCAGTTACGGGCCCTATGGCTACACCTTC. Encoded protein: CASSYGPYGYTF.

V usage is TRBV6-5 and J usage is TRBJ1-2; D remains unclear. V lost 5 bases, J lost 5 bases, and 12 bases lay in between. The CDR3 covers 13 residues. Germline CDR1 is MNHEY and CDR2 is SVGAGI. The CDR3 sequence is CASSTRTRYGYTF. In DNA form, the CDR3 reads TGTGCCAGCAGTACCCGGACCCGGTATGGCTACACCTTC.

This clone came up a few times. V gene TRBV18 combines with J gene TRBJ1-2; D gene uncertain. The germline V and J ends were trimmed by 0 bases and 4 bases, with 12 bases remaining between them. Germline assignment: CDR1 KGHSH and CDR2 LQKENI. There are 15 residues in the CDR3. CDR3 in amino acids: CASSPPSTYGYGYTF. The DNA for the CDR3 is TGTGCCAGCTCACCACCGTCGACTTACGGCTATGGCTACACCTTC.

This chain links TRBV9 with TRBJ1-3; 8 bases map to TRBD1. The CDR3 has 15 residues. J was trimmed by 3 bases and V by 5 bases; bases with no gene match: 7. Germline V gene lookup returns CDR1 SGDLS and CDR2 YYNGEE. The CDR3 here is CASSSGGADGNTIYF. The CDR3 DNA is TGTGCCAGCAGTTCAGGGGGCGCAGATGGAAACACCATATATTTT.

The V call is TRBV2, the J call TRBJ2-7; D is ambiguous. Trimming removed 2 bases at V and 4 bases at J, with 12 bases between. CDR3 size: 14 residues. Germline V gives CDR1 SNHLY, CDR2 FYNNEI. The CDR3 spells CASSEIGNFYEQYF. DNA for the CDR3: TGTGCCAGCAGTGAAATAGGGAACTTTTACGAGCAGTACTTC.

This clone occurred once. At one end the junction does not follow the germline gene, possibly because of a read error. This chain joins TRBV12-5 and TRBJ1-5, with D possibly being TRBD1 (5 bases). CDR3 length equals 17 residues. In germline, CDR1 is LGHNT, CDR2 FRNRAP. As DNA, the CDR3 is TGTGCTAGTGGCTTGGGGTTGGGGGGATTTGCCAATCAGCCCCAGCATTTT. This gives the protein CASGLGLGGFANQPQHF.

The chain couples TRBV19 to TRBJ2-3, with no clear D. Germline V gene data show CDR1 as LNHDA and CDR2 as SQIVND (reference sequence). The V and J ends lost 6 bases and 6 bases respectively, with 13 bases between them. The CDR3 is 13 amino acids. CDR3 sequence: CASSLPVIDTQYF. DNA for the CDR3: TGTGCCAGTAGCCTACCCGTGATTGATACGCAGTATTTT.

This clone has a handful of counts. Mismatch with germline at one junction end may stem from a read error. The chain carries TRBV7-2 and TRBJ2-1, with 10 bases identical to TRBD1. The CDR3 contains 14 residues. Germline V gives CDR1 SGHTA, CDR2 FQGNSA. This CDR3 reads CASSSRDRGWGGIF. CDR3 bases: TGTGCCAGCAGCTCACGGGACAGGGGTTGGGGCGGAATCTTC.

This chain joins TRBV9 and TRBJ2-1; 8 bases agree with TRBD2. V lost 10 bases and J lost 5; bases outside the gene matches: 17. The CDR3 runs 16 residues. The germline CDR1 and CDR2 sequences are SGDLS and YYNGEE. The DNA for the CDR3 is TGTGCCCGCGGGGGGCGGGGGCCCCCCACCGACAATGAGCAGTTCTTC. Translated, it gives CARGGRGPPTDNEQFF.

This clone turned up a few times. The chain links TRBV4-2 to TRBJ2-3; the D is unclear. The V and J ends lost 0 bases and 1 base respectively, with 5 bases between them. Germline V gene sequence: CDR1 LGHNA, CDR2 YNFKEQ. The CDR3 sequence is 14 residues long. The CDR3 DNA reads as TGTGCCAGCAGCCAAGACCAGGGCACAGATACGCAGTATTTT. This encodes CASSQDQGTDTQYF.

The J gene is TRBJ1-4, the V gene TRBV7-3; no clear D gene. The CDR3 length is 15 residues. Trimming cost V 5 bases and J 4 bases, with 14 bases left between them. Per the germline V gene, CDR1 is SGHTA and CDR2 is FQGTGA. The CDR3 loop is CASSPTAGINEKLFF. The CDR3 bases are TGTGCCAGCAGCCCCACGGCGGGGATTAATGAAAAACTGTTTTTT.

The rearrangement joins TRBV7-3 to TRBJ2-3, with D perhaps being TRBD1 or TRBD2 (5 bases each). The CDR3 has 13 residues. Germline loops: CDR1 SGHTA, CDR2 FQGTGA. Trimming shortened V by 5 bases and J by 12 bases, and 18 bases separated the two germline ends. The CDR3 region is CASSISGTQAQYF. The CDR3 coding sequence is TGTGCCAGCAGCATATCCGGGACCCAAGCCCAGTATTTT. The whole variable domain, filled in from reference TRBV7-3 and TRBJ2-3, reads GAGVSQTPSNKVTEKGKYVELRCDPISGHTALYWYRQSLGQGPEFLIYFQGTGAADDSGLPNDRFFAVRPEGSVSTLKIQRTERGDSAVYLCASSISGTQAQYFGPGTRLTVL.

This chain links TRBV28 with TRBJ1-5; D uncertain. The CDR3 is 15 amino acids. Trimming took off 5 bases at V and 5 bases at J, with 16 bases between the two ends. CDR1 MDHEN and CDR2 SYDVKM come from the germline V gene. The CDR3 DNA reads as TGTGCCAGCAGTCCCCATGGTGGGGTGCATCAGCCCCAGCATTTT. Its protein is CASSPHGGVHQPQHF. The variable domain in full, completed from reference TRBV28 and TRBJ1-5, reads DVKVTQSSRYLVKRTGEKVFLECVQDMDHENMFWYRQDPGLGLRLIYFSYDVKMKEKGDIPEGYSVSREKKERFSLILESASTNQTSMYLCASSPHGGVHQPQHFGDGTRLSIL.

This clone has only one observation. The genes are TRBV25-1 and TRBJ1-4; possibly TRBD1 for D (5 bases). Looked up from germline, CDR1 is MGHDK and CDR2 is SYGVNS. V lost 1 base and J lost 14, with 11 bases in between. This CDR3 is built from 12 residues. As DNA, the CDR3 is TGTGCCAGCAGTGAATGGGCGGGGACGCTGTTTTTT. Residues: CASSEWAGTLFF. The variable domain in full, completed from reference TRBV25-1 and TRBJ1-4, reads EADIYQTPRYLVIGTGKKITLECSQTMGHDKMYWYQQDPGMELHLIHYSYGVNSTEKGDLSSESTVSRIRTEHFPLTLESARPSHTSQYLCASSEWAGTLFFGSGTQLSVL.

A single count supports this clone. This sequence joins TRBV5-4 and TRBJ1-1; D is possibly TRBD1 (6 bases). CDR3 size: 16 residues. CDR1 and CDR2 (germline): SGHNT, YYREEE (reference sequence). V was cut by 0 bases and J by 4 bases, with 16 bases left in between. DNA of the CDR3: TGTGCCAGCAGCTTGGCCGAAGTAAGGGGGAGCACTGAAGCTTTCTTT. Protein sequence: CASSLAEVRGSTEAFF.

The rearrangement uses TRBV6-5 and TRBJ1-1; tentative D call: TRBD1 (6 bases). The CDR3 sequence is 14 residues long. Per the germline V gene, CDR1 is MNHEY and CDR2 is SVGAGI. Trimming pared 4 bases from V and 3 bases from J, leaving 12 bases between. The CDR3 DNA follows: TGTGCCAGCAGTTTCAGGGGCATGGACACTGAAGCTTTCTTT. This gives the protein CASSFRGMDTEAFF.

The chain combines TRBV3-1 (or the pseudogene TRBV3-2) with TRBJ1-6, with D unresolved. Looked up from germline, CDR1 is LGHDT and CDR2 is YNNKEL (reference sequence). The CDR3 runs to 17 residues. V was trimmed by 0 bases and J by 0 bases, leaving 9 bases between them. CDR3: CASSQELSSSYNSPLHF. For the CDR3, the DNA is TGTGCCAGCAGCCAAGAACTTTCGAGCTCCTATAATTCACCCCTCCACTTT.

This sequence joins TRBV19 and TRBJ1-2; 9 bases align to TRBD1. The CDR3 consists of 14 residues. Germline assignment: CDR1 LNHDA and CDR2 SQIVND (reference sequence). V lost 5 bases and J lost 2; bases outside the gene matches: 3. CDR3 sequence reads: CASSPQGANYGYTF. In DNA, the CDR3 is TGTGCCAGTAGTCCACAGGGGGCGAACTATGGCTACACCTTC.

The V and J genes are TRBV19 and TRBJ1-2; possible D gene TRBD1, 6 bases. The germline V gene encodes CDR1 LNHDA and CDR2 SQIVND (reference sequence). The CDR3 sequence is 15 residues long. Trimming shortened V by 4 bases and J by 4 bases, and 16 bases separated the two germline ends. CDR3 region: CASSTGTLRTYGYTF. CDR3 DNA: TGTGCCAGTAGTACCGGGACACTCAGAACCTATGGCTACACCTTC.

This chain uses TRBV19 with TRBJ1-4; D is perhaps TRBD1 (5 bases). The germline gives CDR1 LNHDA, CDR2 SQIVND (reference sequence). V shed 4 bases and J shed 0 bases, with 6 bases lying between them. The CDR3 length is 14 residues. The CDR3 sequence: CASSTGATNEKLFF. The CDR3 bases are TGTGCCAGTAGTACGGGGGCAACTAATGAAAAACTGTTTTTT. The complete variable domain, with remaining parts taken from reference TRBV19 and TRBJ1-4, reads DGGITQSPKYLFRKEGQNVTLSCEQNLNHDAMYWYRQDPGQGLRLIYYSQIVNDFQKGDIAEGYSVSREKKESFPLTVTSAQKNPTAFYLCASSTGATNEKLFFGSGTQLSVL.

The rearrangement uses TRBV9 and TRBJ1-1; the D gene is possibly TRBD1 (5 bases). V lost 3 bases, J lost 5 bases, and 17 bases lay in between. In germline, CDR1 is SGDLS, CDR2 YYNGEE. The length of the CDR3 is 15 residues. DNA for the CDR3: TGTGCCAGCAGCGCACCCGGAGGGGAAGGGACTGAAGCTTTCTTT. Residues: CASSAPGGEGTEAFF.

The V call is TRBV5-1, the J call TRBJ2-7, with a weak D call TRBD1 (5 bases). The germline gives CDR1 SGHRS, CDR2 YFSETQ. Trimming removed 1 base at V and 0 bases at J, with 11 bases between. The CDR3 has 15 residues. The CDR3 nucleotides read TGCGCCAGCAGCTTGTCGCCAGGGAACTCCTACGAGCAGTACTTC. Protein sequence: CASSLSPGNSYEQYF.

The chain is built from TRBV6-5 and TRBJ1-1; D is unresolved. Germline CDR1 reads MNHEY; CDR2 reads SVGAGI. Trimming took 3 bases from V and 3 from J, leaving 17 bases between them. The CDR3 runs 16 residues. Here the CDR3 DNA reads TGTGCCAGCAGTTATGGCCCGGGGTTGGGTGACACTGAAGCTTTCTTT. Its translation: CASSYGPGLGDTEAFF.

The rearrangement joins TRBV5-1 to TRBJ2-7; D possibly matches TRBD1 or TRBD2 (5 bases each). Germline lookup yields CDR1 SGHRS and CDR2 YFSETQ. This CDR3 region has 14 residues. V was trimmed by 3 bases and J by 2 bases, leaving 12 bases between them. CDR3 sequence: CASSYEGRAYEQYF. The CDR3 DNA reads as TGCGCCAGCAGCTACGAGGGGAGAGCCTACGAGCAGTACTTC.

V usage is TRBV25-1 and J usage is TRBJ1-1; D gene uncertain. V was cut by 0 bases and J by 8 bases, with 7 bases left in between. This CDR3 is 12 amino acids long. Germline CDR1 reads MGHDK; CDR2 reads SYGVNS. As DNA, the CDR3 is TGTGCCAGCAGTGAATATCCGCCGGAAGCTTTCTTT. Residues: CASSEYPPEAFF.